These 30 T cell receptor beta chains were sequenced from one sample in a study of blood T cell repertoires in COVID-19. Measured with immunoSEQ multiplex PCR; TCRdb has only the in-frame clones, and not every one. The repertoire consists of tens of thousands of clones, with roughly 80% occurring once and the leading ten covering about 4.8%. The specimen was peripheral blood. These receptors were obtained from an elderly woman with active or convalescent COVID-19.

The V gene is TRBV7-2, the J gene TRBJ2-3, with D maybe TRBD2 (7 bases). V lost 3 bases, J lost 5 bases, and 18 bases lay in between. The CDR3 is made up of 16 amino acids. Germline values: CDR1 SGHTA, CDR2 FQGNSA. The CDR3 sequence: CASSFGAGARGDTQYF. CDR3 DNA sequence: TGTGCCAGCAGCTTCGGTGCGGGGGCCCGAGGAGATACGCAGTATTTT.

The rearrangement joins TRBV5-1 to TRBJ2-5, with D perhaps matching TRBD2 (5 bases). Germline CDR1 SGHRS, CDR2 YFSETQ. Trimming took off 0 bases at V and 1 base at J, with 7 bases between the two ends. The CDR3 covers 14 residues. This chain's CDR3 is CASSLGGFQETQYF. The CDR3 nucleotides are TGCGCCAGCAGCTTGGGCGGGTTCCAAGAGACCCAGTACTTC.

The CDR3 reads CASSSTGSSYEQYF. DNA of the CDR3: TGTGCCAGCAGCTCGACAGGGAGCTCCTACGAGCAGTACTTC. V usage is TRBV5-6 and J usage is TRBJ2-7; TRBD1 matches 7 bases. The V gene's germline CDR1 is SGHDT and CDR2 YYEEEE. Trimming took 3 bases from V and 0 from J; bases not matched to a gene: 3. The CDR3 is 14 residues long.

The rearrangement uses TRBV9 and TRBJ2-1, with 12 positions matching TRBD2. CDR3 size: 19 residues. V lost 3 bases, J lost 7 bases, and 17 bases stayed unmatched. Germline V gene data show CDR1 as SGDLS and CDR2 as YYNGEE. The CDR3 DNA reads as TGTGCCAGCAGCGCCAGAGGACTAGCGGGGACTGACGGCTTGAATGAGCAGTTCTTC. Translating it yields CASSARGLAGTDGLNEQFF.

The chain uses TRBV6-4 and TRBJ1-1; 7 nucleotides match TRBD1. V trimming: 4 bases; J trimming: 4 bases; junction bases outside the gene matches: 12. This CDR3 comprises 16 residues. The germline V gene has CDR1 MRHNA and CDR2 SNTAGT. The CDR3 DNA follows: TGTGCCAGCAGTGTCCTAATGGCCAGGGGGTCCACTGAAGCTTTCTTT. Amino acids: CASSVLMARGSTEAFF.

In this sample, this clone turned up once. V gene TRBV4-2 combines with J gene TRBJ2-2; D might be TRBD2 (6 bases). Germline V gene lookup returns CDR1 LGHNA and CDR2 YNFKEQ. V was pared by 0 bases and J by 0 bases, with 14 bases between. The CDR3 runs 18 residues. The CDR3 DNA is TGTGCCAGCAGCCAAGATTTTAAGGGACTGTCGAACACCGGGGAGCTGTTTTTT. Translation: CASSQDFKGLSNTGELFF.

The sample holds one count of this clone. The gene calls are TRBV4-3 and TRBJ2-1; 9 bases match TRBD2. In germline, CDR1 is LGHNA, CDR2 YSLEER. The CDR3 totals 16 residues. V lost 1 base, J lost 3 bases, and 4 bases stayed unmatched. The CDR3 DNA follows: TGCGCCAGCAGCCAAGGGGTAGCGGGGGTCTACAATGAGCAGTTCTTC. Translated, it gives CASSQGVAGVYNEQFF.

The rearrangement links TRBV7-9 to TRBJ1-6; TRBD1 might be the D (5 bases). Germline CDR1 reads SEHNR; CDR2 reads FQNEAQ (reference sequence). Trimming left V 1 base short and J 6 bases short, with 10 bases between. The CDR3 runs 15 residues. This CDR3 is CASSLEGMSNSPLHF. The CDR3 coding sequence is TGTGCCAGCAGCTTAGAGGGGATGAGTAATTCACCCCTCCACTTT.

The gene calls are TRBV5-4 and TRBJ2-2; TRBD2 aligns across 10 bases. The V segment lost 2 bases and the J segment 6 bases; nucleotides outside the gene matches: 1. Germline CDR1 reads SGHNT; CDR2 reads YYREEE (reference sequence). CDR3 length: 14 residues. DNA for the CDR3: TGTGCCAGCAGCTTTAGCGGGGGGTCCGGGGAGCTGTTTTTT. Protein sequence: CASSFSGGSGELFF. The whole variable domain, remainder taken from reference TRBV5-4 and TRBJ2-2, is ETGVTQSPTHLIKTRGQQVTLRCSSQSGHNTVSWYQQALGQGPQFIFQYYREEENGRGNFPPRFSGLQFPNYSSELNVNALELDDSALYLCASSFSGGSGELFFGEGSRLTVL.

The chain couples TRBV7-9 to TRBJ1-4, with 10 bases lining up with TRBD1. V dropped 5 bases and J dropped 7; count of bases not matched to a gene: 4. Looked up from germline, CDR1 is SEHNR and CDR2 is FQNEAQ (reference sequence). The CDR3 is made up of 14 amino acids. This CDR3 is CASSATGGFEKLFF. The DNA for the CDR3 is TGTGCCAGCAGCGCGACAGGGGGCTTTGAAAAACTGTTTTTT.

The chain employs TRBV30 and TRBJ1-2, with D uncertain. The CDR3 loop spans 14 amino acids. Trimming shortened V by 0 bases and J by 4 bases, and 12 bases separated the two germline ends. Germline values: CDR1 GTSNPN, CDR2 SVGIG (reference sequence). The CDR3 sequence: CAWSVPGFGYGYTF. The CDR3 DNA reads TGTGCCTGGAGTGTCCCGGGTTTCGGCTATGGCTACACCTTC.

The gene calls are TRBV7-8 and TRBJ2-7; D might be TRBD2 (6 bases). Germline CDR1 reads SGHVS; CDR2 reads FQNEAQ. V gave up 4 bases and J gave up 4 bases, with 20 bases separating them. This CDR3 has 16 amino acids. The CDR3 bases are TGTGCCAGCAGCTCCGCCCGGTGGGGGGAATTGTACGAGCAGTACTTC. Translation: CASSSARWGELYEQYF.

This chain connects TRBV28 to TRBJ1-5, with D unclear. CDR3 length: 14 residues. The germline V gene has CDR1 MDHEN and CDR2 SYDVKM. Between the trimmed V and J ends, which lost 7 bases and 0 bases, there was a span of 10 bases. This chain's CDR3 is CASTRGYSNQPQHF. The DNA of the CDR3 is TGTGCCAGCACGAGAGGGTATAGCAATCAGCCCCAGCATTTT.

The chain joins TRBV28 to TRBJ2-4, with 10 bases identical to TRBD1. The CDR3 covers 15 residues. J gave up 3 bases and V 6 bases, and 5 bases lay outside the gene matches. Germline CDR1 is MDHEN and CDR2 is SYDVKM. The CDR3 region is CASRGTGAGKNIQYF. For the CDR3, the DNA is TGTGCCAGCAGGGGGACAGGGGCGGGCAAAAACATTCAGTACTTC.

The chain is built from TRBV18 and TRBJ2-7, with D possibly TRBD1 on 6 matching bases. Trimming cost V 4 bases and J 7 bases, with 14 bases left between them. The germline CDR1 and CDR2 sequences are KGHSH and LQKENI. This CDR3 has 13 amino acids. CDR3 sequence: CASSLSQGDEQYF. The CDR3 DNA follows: TGTGCCAGCTCACTCTCACAGGGCGATGAGCAGTACTTC. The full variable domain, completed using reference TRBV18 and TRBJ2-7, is NAGVMQNPRHLVRRRGQEARLRCSPMKGHSHVYWYRQLPEEGLKFMVYLQKENIIDESGMPKERFSAEFPKEGPSILRIQQVVRGDSAAYFCASSLSQGDEQYFGPGTRLTVT.

DNA for the CDR3: TGTGCCACCAGTGACACAACGACAGGGAACAATGAGCAGTTCTTC. Translation gives CATSDTTTGNNEQFF. The chain joins TRBV24-1 to TRBJ2-1; 7 bases fit TRBD1. Germline V lookup: CDR1 KGHDR, CDR2 SFDVKD. V lost 4 bases and J lost 5; bases outside the gene matches: 7. This CDR3 is built from 15 residues.

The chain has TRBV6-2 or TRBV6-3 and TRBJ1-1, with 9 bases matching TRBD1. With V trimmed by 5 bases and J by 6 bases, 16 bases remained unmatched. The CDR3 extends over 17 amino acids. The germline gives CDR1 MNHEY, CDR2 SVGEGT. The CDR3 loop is CASSTTVWGQGGSEAFF. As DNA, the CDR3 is TGTGCCAGCAGTACGACCGTTTGGGGACAGGGAGGTTCTGAAGCTTTCTTT.

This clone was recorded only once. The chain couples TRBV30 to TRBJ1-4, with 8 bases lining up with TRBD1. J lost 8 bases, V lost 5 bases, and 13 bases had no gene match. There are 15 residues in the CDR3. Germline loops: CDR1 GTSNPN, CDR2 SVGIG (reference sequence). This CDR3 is CAWGNYGTGEEKLFF. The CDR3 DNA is TGTGCCTGGGGTAACTACGGGACAGGCGAAGAAAAACTGTTTTTT.

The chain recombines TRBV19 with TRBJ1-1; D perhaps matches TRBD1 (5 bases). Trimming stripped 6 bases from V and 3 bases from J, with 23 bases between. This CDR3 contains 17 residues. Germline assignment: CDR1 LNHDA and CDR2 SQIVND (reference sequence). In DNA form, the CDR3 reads TGTGCCAGTAGCACGTATGACTGGGGCCTAGGGGACACTGAAGCTTTCTTT. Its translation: CASSTYDWGLGDTEAFF.

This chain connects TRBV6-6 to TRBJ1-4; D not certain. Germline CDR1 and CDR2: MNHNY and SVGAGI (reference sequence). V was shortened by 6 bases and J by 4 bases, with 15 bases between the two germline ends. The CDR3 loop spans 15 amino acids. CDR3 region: CASRPQWPINEKLFF. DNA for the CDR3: TGTGCCAGCAGGCCTCAGTGGCCGATTAATGAAAAACTGTTTTTT.

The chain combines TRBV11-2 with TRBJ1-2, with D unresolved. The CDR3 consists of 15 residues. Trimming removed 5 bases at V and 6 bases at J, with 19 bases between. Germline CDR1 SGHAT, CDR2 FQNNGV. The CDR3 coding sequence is TGTGCCAGCAGCCCGATTGAACGGGGAATGGATGGCTACACCTTC. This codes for CASSPIERGMDGYTF.

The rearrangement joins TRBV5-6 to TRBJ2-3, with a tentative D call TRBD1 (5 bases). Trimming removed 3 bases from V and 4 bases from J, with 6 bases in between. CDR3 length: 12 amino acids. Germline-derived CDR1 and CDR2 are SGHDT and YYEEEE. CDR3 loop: CASSSTADTQYF. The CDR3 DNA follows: TGTGCCAGCAGCTCGACAGCAGATACGCAGTATTTT.

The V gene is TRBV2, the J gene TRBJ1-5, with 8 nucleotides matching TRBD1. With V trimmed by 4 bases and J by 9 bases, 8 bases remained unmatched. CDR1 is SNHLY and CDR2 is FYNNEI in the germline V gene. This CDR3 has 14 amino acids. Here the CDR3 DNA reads TGTGCCAGCAGTGTTTATGGACAGGGATGGCCCCAGCATTTT. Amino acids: CASSVYGQGWPQHF.

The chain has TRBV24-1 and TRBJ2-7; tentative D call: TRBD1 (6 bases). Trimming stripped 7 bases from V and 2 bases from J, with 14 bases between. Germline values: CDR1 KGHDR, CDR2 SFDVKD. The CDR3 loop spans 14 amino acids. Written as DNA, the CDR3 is TGTGCCACCAGGAATAACAGGGTACCCTACGAGCAGTACTTC. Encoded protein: CATRNNRVPYEQYF.

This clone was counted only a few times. As DNA, the CDR3 is TGTGCCAGCTGGACCACCGACAGGAGCAATCAGCCCCAGCATTTT. Amino acids: CASWTTDRSNQPQHF. The chain uses TRBV28 and TRBJ1-5, with D maybe TRBD1 (6 bases). In germline, CDR1 is MDHEN, CDR2 SYDVKM. The CDR3 is 15 amino acids. The V end lost 8 bases, the J end lost 1 base, and 15 bases lay between the germline ends. Together with reference TRBV28 and TRBJ1-5, the CDR3 gives the full variable domain: DVKVTQSSRYLVKRTGEKVFLECVQDMDHENMFWYRQDPGLGLRLIYFSYDVKMKEKGDIPEGYSVSREKKERFSLILESASTNQTSMYLCASWTTDRSNQPQHFGDGTRLSIL.

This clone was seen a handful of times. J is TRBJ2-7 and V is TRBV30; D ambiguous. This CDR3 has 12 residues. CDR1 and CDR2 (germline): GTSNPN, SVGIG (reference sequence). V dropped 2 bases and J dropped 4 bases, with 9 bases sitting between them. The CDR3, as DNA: TGTGCCTGGAGTAGGAGCAGATACGAGCAGTACTTC. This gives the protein CAWSRSRYEQYF.

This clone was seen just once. The DNA of the CDR3 is TGTGCCAGCAGTGGGTGGACAGGGGGCCTAAACTATGGCTACACCTTC. As protein: CASSGWTGGLNYGYTF. The rearrangement uses TRBV25-1 and TRBJ1-2, with 11 nucleotides matching TRBD1. V dropped 4 bases and J dropped 2; count of bases not matched to a gene: 6. Germline V gene sequence: CDR1 MGHDK, CDR2 SYGVNS. This CDR3 has 16 residues.

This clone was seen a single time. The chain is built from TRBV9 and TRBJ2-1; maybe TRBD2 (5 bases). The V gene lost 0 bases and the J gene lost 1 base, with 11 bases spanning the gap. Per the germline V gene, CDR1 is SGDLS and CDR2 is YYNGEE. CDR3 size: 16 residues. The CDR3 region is CASSVGSGRSYNEQFF. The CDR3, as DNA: TGTGCCAGCAGCGTAGGCAGCGGCCGTTCCTACAATGAGCAGTTCTTC.

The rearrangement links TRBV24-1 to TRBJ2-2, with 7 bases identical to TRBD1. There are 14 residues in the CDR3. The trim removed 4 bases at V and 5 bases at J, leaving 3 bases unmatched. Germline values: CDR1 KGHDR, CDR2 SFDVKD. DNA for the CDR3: TGTGCCACCAGTGAACAGGGGAGAACCGGGGAGCTGTTTTTT. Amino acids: CATSEQGRTGELFF.

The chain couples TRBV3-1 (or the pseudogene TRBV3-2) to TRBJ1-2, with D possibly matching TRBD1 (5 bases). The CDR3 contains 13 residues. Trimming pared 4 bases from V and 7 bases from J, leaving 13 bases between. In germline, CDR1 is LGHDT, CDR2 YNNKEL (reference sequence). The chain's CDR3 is CASSPDGGSGYTF. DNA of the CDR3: TGTGCCAGCAGCCCAGACGGGGGTTCTGGCTACACCTTC.